This T cell receptor (beta chain) emerged from a study of T cells after yellow fever vaccination (dated by TCRdb to the late 2010s). In the study overall: Using CD3, CD45RA, CCR7 and CD95 staining, memory subsets (EM, EMRA, CM and Tscm) were sorted on a BD FACS Aria III. Memory subsets were sorted on days 0, 15 and 45 and at 18 months following primary vaccination, and on days 0, 15 and 45 following the 30-year booster. To track T-cell clones before and after primary and booster YFV17D yellow fever vaccination, bulk TCR alpha and beta repertoires were sequenced longitudinally. Bulk PBMC replicates and cell subsets were isolated from blood drawn at multiple timepoints before and after both primary and secondary immunization. Libraries from fractions with low cell numbers were prepared with the SMART-Seq v4 Ultra Low Input RNA kit. Two healthy male donors, one aged 18 to 29 and one aged 30 to 40 years, made up the cohort. Overall study outcomes, separate from this receptor: Computational filtering was required because FACS-sorted repertoires could contain abundant contaminating clonotypes from the bulk population. Most clones expanded after primary vaccination (around 96% of CD4 and roughly 90% of CD8) were re-detected after the booster, suggesting that broad memory maintenance occurred. A small share of clonotypes was detected in both CD4 and CD8 compartments, with the overlap likely arising from convergent recombination. On day 0, almost all vaccine-responding clonotypes were found to be below detection in the sorted memory subsets. Because the study included only a couple of donors, the extent to which the findings can be generalized is limited. The secondary T-cell response was found to be weaker but faster than the primary response, with a peak reached on day 5 rather than on day 15.

The sample's treatment or condition label, in plain terms: live attenuated yellow fever vaccine strain. A standard Ficoll-Paque protocol was used to isolate PBMCs from peripheral blood. The RNeasy Micro Kit was used to extract RNA from sorted memory subsets. TCR cDNA was made using 5'RACE template switching, a step that added a universal primer site and unique molecular identifiers. Priming of cDNA synthesis was performed from both the TCR alpha and TCR beta constant segments. Two PCR steps were used to amplify libraries, with sample barcodes and sequencing adapters being added in the second step. Sequencing of libraries was done on Illumina HiSeq 2500 (2x100 bp) or NovaSeq (2x150 bp). For the original study's pipeline: MIGEC was used to demultiplex reads and collapse the reads into UMI consensus sequences, and MiXCR was used for V(D)J alignment. Using edgeR on replicate PBMC samples, clonotypes were called vaccine-responding if FDR was below 0.01 and the log2 fold change was above 5 up to day 15. Each bulk clonotype received a CD4 or CD8 identity based on whether the sequenced CD4 or CD8 repertoire contained that clonotype at higher abundance. To estimate how each clone was distributed across memory phenotypes, clonotype frequencies in memory subsets were weighted by FACS-sorted cell numbers. The raw public data were reprocessed by TCRdb itself: fastp quality trimming at Q25, MiXCR clonotype calling, in-frame beta chains only. Duplicate CDR3 protein sequences are folded into a single record with the most common DNA and genes. The V and J calls reflect TCRdb's pipeline rather than the authors' work. The sample has tens of thousands of distinct CDR3 sequences on record, about 3.2% of them singletons. Approximately 0.89% of the sample is taken by the ten largest.

Taken from the germline V gene, the CDR1 and CDR2 loops are MNHEY and SVGAGI. The germline ends are 7 bases apart after V is trimmed by 3 bases and J by 1 base. The CDR3 goes from the cysteine to the phenylalanine over 15 residues. Only the CDR3 region is kept as DNA, spanning 45 bases read in frame from base 1. At least ten counts were recorded for this clonotype. Base qualities are not recorded, but no much larger clone differs from it by a single base. This receptor was taken from a man younger than 30 who received the YFV17D yellow fever vaccine. The starting material was PBMCs, either bulk or a sorted T-cell subset (CD4+, CD8+, memory, or dextramer-sorted; not recorded which), obtained 45 days after the first yellow fever vaccination. Rearrangement joined TRBV6-5 to TRBJ2-6; the D segment cannot be called with confidence. In nucleotides, the sequence is TGTGCCAGCAGTTATGGCAGGTCTGGGGCCAACGTCCTGACTTTC. It translates to CASSYGRSGANVLTF.